This T cell receptor beta chain derives from a study of blood T cell repertoires in COVID-19. On the study more broadly: T cells, B-cell-depleted T cells, or PBMCs supplied cDNA or gDNA.

Deletions cut 8 bases from V and 5 bases from J, with 12 bases between. CDR1 is SGHVS, CDR2 FQNEAQ, per germline. The length of the CDR3 is 13 residues. The protocol was immunoSEQ multiplex PCR, while the TCRdb copy is restricted to in-frame clones and leaves out a portion. The table lists 130,000 or so clones, roughly 81% of them singletons. This chain links TRBV7-8 with TRBJ2-2, with D possibly being TRBD2 (5 bases). This receptor was identified in a woman aged 45-59 years with acute COVID-19. Source material: PBMCs or T cells enriched from blood (not recorded which). In DNA form, the CDR3 reads TGTGCCAGCGTCGGGGTCAGAACCGGGGAGCTGTTTTTT. This translates into CASVGVRTGELFF.